The next 2 T cell receptor beta chains were all read from a single sample in a study of CD8 T cells in Susac syndrome. When the RNA was reverse transcribed, random hexamers were used with an input of 0.5 to 1 ug. TCRdb reprocessed the immunoSEQ multiplex PCR reads with MiXCR, giving one entry per CDR3 protein. The sample contains approximately 110,000 distinct CDR3 sequences, just over 90% of which appear only once. The source material was CD8+ T cells from PBMCs. These receptors all come from a human donor with multiple sclerosis.

The chain links TRBV5-6 to TRBJ2-7; 8 nucleotides agree with TRBD1. Per the germline V gene, CDR1 is SGHDT and CDR2 is YYEEEE. V was clipped by 3 bases and J by 4 bases; unmatched bases: 3. CDR3 length: 13 amino acids. The CDR3 coding sequence is TGTGCCAGCAGCTCCGGACAGGGTTACGAGCAGTACGTC. Translated, it gives CASSSGQGYEQYV.

The chain combines TRBV28 with TRBJ1-4; D uncertain. Trimming pared 5 bases from V and 5 bases from J, leaving 9 bases between. The CDR3 totals 13 residues. CDR1 is MDHEN, CDR2 SYDVKM, per germline. The DNA for the CDR3 is TGTGCCAGCAGTCCCCCTTCCAATGAAAAACTGTTTTTT. Amino acids: CASSPPSNEKLFF.